These T cell receptor beta chains were read from a single sample in a study of cytomegalovirus exposure and HLA in healthy donors. The assay was immunoSEQ multiplex PCR, and TCRdb's table has in-frame clones only and misses some. This sample's clone table lists about 110,000 clones. The sequenced sample was PBMCs. The receptors come from a man aged 50 or older in good health and CMV-seronegative. Both conserved end residues are part of each CDR3. Each record gives: J gene, V gene, D gene, CDR3 protein, CDR3 DNA. A D gene is named only where the DNA matches it firmly.

TRBJ2-3 TRBV7-8 - CASSLDSSTDTQYF TGTGCCAGCAGCTTAGACAGTAGCACAGATACGCAGTATTTT
TRBJ2-1 TRBV30 TRBD1 CAWSQGQGNEQFF TGTGCCTGGAGTCAGGGACAGGGCAATGAGCAGTTCTTC
TRBJ2-7 TRBV6-6 - CASSYRRGFSYEQYF TGTGCCAGCAGTTACCGCAGGGGATTCTCCTACGAGCAGTACTTC
TRBJ2-5 TRBV6-5 - CASSYLQGRGTQYF TGTGCCAGCAGTTACTTGCAGGGGCGTGGGACCCAGTACTTC
TRBJ1-6 TRBV27 - CASSTRQGFGNSPLHF TGTGCCAGCAGTACACGCCAGGGTTTTGGTAATTCACCCCTCCACTTT
TRBJ1-1 TRBV7-6 - CASSPSGEWNTEAFF TGTGCCAGCAGCCCAAGTGGGGAGTGGAACACTGAAGCTTTCTTT
TRBJ1-5 TRBV29-1 - CSASPGANQPQHF TGCAGCGCGAGCCCAGGGGCCAATCAGCCCCAGCATTTT
TRBJ1-2 TRBV27 - CGPGRRYTNYGYTF TGTGGCCCGGGGAGGAGGTATACTAACTATGGCTACACCTTC
TRBJ1-6 TRBV4-3 TRBD1 CASSPGQGPNYNSPLHF TGCGCCAGCAGCCCAGGACAGGGTCCAAACTATAATTCACCCCTCCACTTT
TRBJ1-1 TRBV4-3 TRBD1 CASSQETGGLNTEAFF TGCGCCAGCAGCCAGGAGACAGGGGGCTTGAACACTGAAGCTTTCTTT
TRBJ2-3 TRBV27 TRBD1 CASSSWGGDRAADTQYF TGTGCCAGCAGTTCGTGGGGAGGGGACAGGGCGGCAGATACGCAGTATTTT
TRBJ1-2 TRBV19 TRBD1 CASSIVGTGVYGYTF TGTGCCAGTAGTATAGTTGGGACAGGGGTCTATGGCTACACCTTC
TRBJ2-7 TRBV7-9 - CASSFRDEQYF TGTGCCAGCAGCTTCAGGGACGAGCAGTACTTC
TRBJ1-6 TRBV6-5 - CASSYRPGLGNSPLHF TGTGCCAGCAGTTACCGCCCGGGTTTGGGTAATTCACCCCTCCACTTT
TRBJ2-2 TRBV9 TRBD2 CASSVRTSGALTGELFF TGTGCCAGCAGCGTAAGGACTAGCGGGGCCCTCACCGGGGAGCTGTTTTTT
TRBJ2-1 TRBV6-1 TRBD2 CASIASGAYNEQFF TGTGCCAGCATAGCTAGCGGGGCCTACAATGAGCAGTTCTTC
TRBJ1-4 TRBV6-6 - CASSYSVPIAGKLFF TGTGCCAGCAGTTACTCAGTCCCAATAGCGGGAAAACTGTTTTTT
TRBJ2-1 TRBV11-3 - CASSPGQFSEQFF TGTGCCAGCAGCCCCGGACAGTTCTCCGAGCAGTTCTTC
TRBJ1-1 TRBV5-6 TRBD1 CASSLQDRDSTEAFF TGTGCCAGCAGCCTCCAAGACCGGGACAGCACTGAAGCTTTCTTT
TRBJ1-1 TRBV7-2 - CASSAQVKAFF TGTGCCAGCAGCGCCCAGGTGAAAGCTTTCTTT
TRBJ2-1 TRBV6-5 - CASSYLVSYNEQFF TGTGCCAGCAGTTACCTAGTCTCCTACAATGAGCAGTTCTTC
TRBJ1-1 TRBV7-9 - CASSLEWATEAFF TGTGCCAGCAGCTTAGAATGGGCCACTGAAGCTTTCTTT
TRBJ2-1 TRBV18 TRBD2 CASSPLGTSGIGNEQFF TGTGCCAGCTCACCGCTTGGGACTAGCGGGATTGGCAATGAGCAGTTCTTC
TRBJ1-2 TRBV5-4 - CASSFRTGQEGYTF TGTGCCAGCAGCTTTAGAACAGGGCAAGAAGGCTACACCTTC